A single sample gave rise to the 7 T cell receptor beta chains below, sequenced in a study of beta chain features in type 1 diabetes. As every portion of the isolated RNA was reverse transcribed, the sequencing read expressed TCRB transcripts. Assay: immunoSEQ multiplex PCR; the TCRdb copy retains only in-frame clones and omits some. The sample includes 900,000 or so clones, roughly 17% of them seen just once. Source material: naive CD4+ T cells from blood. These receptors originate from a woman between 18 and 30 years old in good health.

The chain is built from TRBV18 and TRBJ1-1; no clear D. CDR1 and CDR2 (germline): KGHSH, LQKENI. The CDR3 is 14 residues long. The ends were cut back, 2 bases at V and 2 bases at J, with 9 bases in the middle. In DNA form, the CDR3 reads TGTGCCAGCTCACCAACGGACGAAAACACTGAAGCTTTCTTT. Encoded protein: CASSPTDENTEAFF.

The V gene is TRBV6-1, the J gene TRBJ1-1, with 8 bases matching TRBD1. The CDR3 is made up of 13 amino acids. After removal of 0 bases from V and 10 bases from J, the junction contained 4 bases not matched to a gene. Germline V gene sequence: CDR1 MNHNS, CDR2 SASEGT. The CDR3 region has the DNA TGTGCCAGCAGTGAAGCTTCGGACAGGGCAGCTTTCTTT. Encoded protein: CASSEASDRAAFF.

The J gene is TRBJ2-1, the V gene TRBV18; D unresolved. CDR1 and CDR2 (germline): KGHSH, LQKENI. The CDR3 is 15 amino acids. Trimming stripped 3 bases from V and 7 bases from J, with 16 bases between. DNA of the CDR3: TGTGCCAGCTCACCCCTAGACGCGCCCTCGAATGAGCAGTTCTTC. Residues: CASSPLDAPSNEQFF.

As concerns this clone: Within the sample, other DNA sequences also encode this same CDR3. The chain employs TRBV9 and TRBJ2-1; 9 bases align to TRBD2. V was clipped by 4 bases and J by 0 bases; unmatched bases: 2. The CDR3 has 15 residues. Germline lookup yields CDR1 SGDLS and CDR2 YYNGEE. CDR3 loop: CASSSSGSSYNEQFF. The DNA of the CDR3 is TGTGCCAGCAGCAGTAGCGGGAGCTCCTACAATGAGCAGTTCTTC.

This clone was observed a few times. DNA for the CDR3: TGTGCCAGCAGACAGCTTGGGACAGGGTTCTACGAGCAGTACTTC. It specifies CASRQLGTGFYEQYF. The V call is TRBV28, the J call TRBJ2-7, with 9 positions matching TRBD1. Germline lookup yields CDR1 MDHEN and CDR2 SYDVKM. J was trimmed by 3 bases and V by 6 bases; bases with no gene match: 9. The CDR3 has 15 amino acids.

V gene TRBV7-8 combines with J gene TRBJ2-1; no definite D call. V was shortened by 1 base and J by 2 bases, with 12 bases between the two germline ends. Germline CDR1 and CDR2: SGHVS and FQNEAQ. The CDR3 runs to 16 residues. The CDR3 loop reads CASSLVRSWPYNEQFF. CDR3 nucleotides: TGTGCCAGCAGCTTAGTACGTTCCTGGCCCTACAATGAGCAGTTCTTC.

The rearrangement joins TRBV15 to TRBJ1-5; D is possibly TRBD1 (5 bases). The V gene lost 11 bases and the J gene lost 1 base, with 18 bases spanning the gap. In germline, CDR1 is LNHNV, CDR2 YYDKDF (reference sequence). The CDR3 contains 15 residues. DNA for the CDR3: TGTGCCTCCACCCAAGGGGCTAGCAGCAATCAGCCCCAGCATTTT. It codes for CASTQGASSNQPQHF.